This entry lists 29 T cell receptor beta chains sequenced from one sample in a study of shared clonotypes between healthy human individuals. Sequenced by immunoSEQ multiplex PCR; TCRdb stores in-frame clones only, minus some. The table records around 1.6 million clones, roughly 98% of them present only once. The sequencing sample was made of naive CD4+ T cells sorted from blood. This sample's subset: CD45RA+ positively selected. Source of these receptors: a man aged 25 to 40 in good health.

The V call is TRBV28, the J call TRBJ2-7, with 9 bases identical to TRBD2. The ends lost 4 bases at V and 5 bases at J; junction bases unmatched: 9. Germline-derived CDR1 and CDR2 are MDHEN and SYDVKM. This CDR3 comprises 15 residues. As DNA, the CDR3 is TGTGCCAGCAGTTCCATTAGCGGGAGCGGGAACGAGCAGTACTTC. Its translation: CASSSISGSGNEQYF.

Concerning this clone: The identical CDR3 is also encoded by other nucleotide sequences in the sample. The chain combines TRBV5-1 with TRBJ1-3; no reliable D call. The germline gives CDR1 SGHRS, CDR2 YFSETQ. The CDR3 is made up of 16 amino acids. V was trimmed by 4 bases and J by 0 bases, leaving 14 bases between them. The CDR3 bases are TGCGCCAGCAGCCTGGCAGGTGGAAGCTCTGGAAACACCATATATTTT. It encodes CASSLAGGSSGNTIYF.

The gene calls are TRBV5-5 and TRBJ2-3; 10 bases map to TRBD2. Germline CDR1 SGHKS, CDR2 YYEKEE (reference sequence). The CDR3 length is 16 residues. V trimming: 2 bases; J trimming: 4 bases; junction bases outside the gene matches: 7. The CDR3, as DNA: TGTGCCAGCAGCTTTTTTCTAGCGGGAGCCCCAGATACGCAGTATTTT. Amino acids: CASSFFLAGAPDTQYF.

The chain couples TRBV5-1 to TRBJ2-3; D ambiguous. This CDR3 is 15 amino acids long. CDR1 is SGHRS, CDR2 YFSETQ, per germline. Trimming removed 7 bases at V and 0 bases at J, with 15 bases between. Here the CDR3 DNA reads TGCGCCAGCCGCCGGATCCCGACTAGCACAGATACGCAGTATTTT. Translating gives CASRRIPTSTDTQYF.

V is TRBV9 and J is TRBJ2-1; TRBD2 matches 8 bases. The CDR3 has 16 amino acids. With 4 bases clipped from V and 9 bases from J, the junction kept 15 bases outside the gene matches. Germline V gene data show CDR1 as SGDLS and CDR2 as YYNGEE. CDR3 in amino acids: CASSRDLSGSLSEQFF. The CDR3 coding sequence is TGTGCCAGCAGCCGGGATCTGAGCGGGAGTTTGAGTGAGCAGTTCTTC.

The chain links TRBV2 to TRBJ1-2, with D perhaps matching TRBD1 (5 bases). Per the germline V gene, CDR1 is SNHLY and CDR2 is FYNNEI. Trimming cost V 6 bases and J 7 bases, with 15 bases left between them. This CDR3 region has 13 residues. CDR3 sequence: CASSLGVRTGYTF. The CDR3, as DNA: TGTGCCAGCAGCCTGGGGGTCCGCACTGGCTACACCTTC.

The gene calls are TRBV7-2 and TRBJ2-3, with TRBD1 matching 8 bases. The germline V gene has CDR1 SGHTA and CDR2 FQGNSA. The CDR3 consists of 15 residues. Losses at the gene ends were 4 bases for V and 2 bases for J; bases not matched to a gene: 5. For the CDR3, the DNA is TGTGCCAGCAGCTCGGGACAGGTGAACACAGATACGCAGTATTTT. Amino acids: CASSSGQVNTDTQYF.

The chain uses TRBV29-1 and TRBJ2-2; the D gene is possibly TRBD1 (6 bases). This CDR3 is built from 13 residues. The germline V gene has CDR1 SQVTM and CDR2 ANQGSEA. Trimming left V 4 bases short and J 3 bases short, with 9 bases between. This CDR3 reads CSVAGVYTGELFF. DNA for the CDR3: TGCAGCGTTGCAGGGGTGTACACCGGGGAGCTGTTTTTT.

J is TRBJ1-2 and V is TRBV5-4; 10 bases line up with TRBD1. The CDR3 runs to 16 residues. Unmatched junction bases numbered 9, after V lost 2 bases and J lost 5 bases. Looked up from germline, CDR1 is SGHNT and CDR2 is YYREEE (reference sequence). The CDR3 DNA follows: TGTGCCAGCAGCTTAAGGGGACAGGGGAAGTGGTATGGCTACACCTTC. This encodes CASSLRGQGKWYGYTF.

Worth noting for this clone: At one end, the junction sequence differs from germline, possibly due to a read error. The V call is TRBV5-1, the J call TRBJ2-1, with 7 bases lining up with TRBD1. Germline V gene lookup returns CDR1 SGHRS and CDR2 YFSETQ. The CDR3 sequence is 14 residues long. This CDR3 reads CASSLEGTEPEPLF. In DNA, the CDR3 is TGCGCCAGCAGCTTGGAGGGGACAGAACCCGAACCTCTCTTC.

This chain uses TRBV9 with TRBJ2-3; 8 bases match TRBD2. V shed 2 bases, J shed 1 base, and the junction held 6 bases outside the gene matches. Germline values: CDR1 SGDLS, CDR2 YYNGEE. The CDR3 runs 16 residues. The CDR3 spells CASSVPLAVCTDTQYF. CDR3 nucleotide sequence: TGTGCCAGCAGCGTGCCACTAGCGGTATGCACAGATACGCAGTATTTT.

V is TRBV7-9 and J is TRBJ2-7; D not resolved. Germline V gene sequence: CDR1 SEHNR, CDR2 FQNEAQ (reference sequence). CDR3 size: 12 residues. V was cut by 0 bases and J by 3 bases, with 3 bases left in between. CDR3 residues: CASSLALYEQYF. The CDR3 DNA reads TGTGCCAGCAGCTTAGCGCTCTACGAGCAGTACTTC.

This clone was counted a single time. Other DNA sequences in the same sample also yield this CDR3. The rearrangement uses TRBV5-1 and TRBJ2-1; 8 bases agree with TRBD2. Per germline, CDR1 SGHRS and CDR2 YFSETQ. The CDR3 extends over 16 amino acids. V trimming: 0 bases; J trimming: 0 bases; junction bases outside the gene matches: 2. CDR3 sequence (DNA): TGCGCCAGCAGCTTGGTCAGCGGGAGCTCCTACAATGAGCAGTTCTTC. It encodes CASSLVSGSSYNEQFF.

This chain links TRBV5-4 with TRBJ2-3; 8 bases map to TRBD2. V shed 1 base and J 5 bases; nucleotides not matched to a gene: 6. Germline CDR1 is SGHNT and CDR2 is YYREEE (reference sequence). This CDR3 region has 15 residues. The CDR3 region has the DNA TGTGCCAGCAGCTTGCGGGAGGGTAGGGGAGATACGCAGTATTTT. Its translation: CASSLREGRGDTQYF.

The V gene is TRBV7-3, the J gene TRBJ2-5, with a weak D call TRBD1 (6 bases). The CDR3 loop spans 14 amino acids. Trimming removed 2 bases at V and 2 bases at J, with 9 bases between. CDR1 is SGHTA and CDR2 is FQGTGA in the germline V gene. CDR3 sequence (DNA): TGTGCCAGCAGCTTATTCGGACAGCAAGAGACCCAGTACTTC. Translated: CASSLFGQQETQYF.

The rearrangement links TRBV19 to TRBJ2-7; possibly TRBD1 for D (6 bases). The germline V gene has CDR1 LNHDA and CDR2 SQIVND (reference sequence). The V end was cut by 6 bases, the J end by 4 bases, with 19 bases between. The CDR3 has 15 residues. This CDR3 is CASSDSRWTVYEQYF. The CDR3 bases are TGTGCCAGTAGCGACTCCCGGTGGACAGTTTACGAGCAGTACTTC.

The CDR3 coding sequence is TGTGCCAGCAGCTTAGTCAGCGCCCAGATGGATACGCAGTATTTT. Its translation is CASSLVSAQMDTQYF. The chain employs TRBV11-2 and TRBJ2-3; D not certain. V lost 1 base to trimming and J lost 6 bases, with 14 bases between them. Per the germline V gene, CDR1 is SGHAT and CDR2 is FQNNGV. This CDR3 has 15 residues.

The V and J genes are TRBV11-3 and TRBJ2-1; D may correspond to TRBD1 or TRBD2 (5 bases each). Germline lookup yields CDR1 SGHNT and CDR2 YENEEA. Trimming cost V 5 bases and J 0 bases, with 14 bases left between them. The CDR3 is made up of 16 amino acids. The CDR3 reads CASSPRGSYSYNEQFF. The CDR3 DNA is TGTGCCAGCAGCCCCCGGGGCTCCTACTCCTACAATGAGCAGTTCTTC.

The V gene is TRBV10-2, the J gene TRBJ1-2; no clear D. Germline CDR1 WSHSY, CDR2 SAAADI. V dropped 2 bases and J dropped 3 bases, with 10 bases sitting between them. The CDR3 extends over 14 amino acids. CDR3 sequence: CASSEGSLDYGYTF. CDR3 bases: TGCGCCAGCAGTGAGGGCAGTTTAGACTATGGCTACACCTTC.

V and J are TRBV5-1 and TRBJ2-5; 13 positions match TRBD2. With 2 bases clipped from V and 2 bases from J, the junction kept 6 bases outside the gene matches. The CDR3 runs to 17 residues. CDR1 and CDR2 (germline): SGHRS, YFSETQ. CDR3 sequence (DNA): TGCGCCAGCAGCTTACTAGCGGGAGGGAAGTGGCAAGAGACCCAGTACTTC. It specifies CASSLLAGGKWQETQYF.

This clone was recorded once. The V gene is TRBV5-1, the J gene TRBJ1-2; possibly TRBD1 for D (6 bases). The germline V gene encodes CDR1 SGHRS and CDR2 YFSETQ. Trimming removed 0 bases at V and 3 bases at J, with 18 bases between. This CDR3 is built from 17 residues. This CDR3 is CASSLALRLDRHYGYTF. The CDR3 DNA reads as TGCGCCAGCAGCTTGGCCCTCAGATTAGACAGGCACTATGGCTACACCTTC.

This sequence joins TRBV5-1 and TRBJ2-2, with 7 bases that match TRBD1. The CDR3 contains 16 residues. Trimming at V came to 1 base and at J to 6 bases, leaving 9 bases not matched to a gene. Per germline, CDR1 SGHRS and CDR2 YFSETQ. The CDR3 is CASSLTKTGSPGELFF. Written as DNA, the CDR3 is TGCGCCAGCAGCTTGACTAAGACAGGGAGCCCCGGGGAGCTGTTTTTT.

The V call is TRBV14, the J call TRBJ2-1; D possibly matches TRBD1 or TRBD2 (5 bases each). V lost 4 bases and J lost 1, with 11 bases in between. The germline gives CDR1 SGHDN, CDR2 FVKESK. The CDR3 spans 15 residues. CDR3 bases: TGTGCCAGCAGCCCTGGGACGAAATCCTACAATGAGCAGTTCTTC. Translation gives CASSPGTKSYNEQFF.

CDR3 sequence: CASTPAIGSGMANQPQHF. For the CDR3, the DNA is TGTGCCAGTACCCCCGCTATCGGATCGGGGATGGCGAATCAGCCCCAGCATTTT. The rearrangement links TRBV19 to TRBJ1-5; D unclear. CDR3 size: 18 residues. Trimming removed 7 bases from V and 4 bases from J, with 26 bases in between. The germline gives CDR1 LNHDA, CDR2 SQIVND (reference sequence).

The chain couples TRBV28 to TRBJ1-4; maybe TRBD1 (5 bases). CDR3 length: 14 residues. Germline lookup yields CDR1 MDHEN and CDR2 SYDVKM. V was shortened by 8 bases and J by 3 bases, with 13 bases between the two germline ends. The chain's CDR3 is CASRPGDPNEKLFF. In nucleotides, the CDR3 is TGTGCCAGCCGCCCGGGGGATCCTAATGAAAAACTGTTTTTT.

The gene calls are TRBV5-1 and TRBJ2-2; D may be TRBD1 or TRBD2 (6 bases each). Germline lookup yields CDR1 SGHRS and CDR2 YFSETQ. This CDR3 is 17 amino acids long. Trimming pared 0 bases from V and 0 bases from J, leaving 12 bases between. The CDR3 loop is CASSLAGGPANTGELFF. CDR3 nucleotide sequence: TGCGCCAGCAGCTTGGCTGGGGGGCCCGCGAACACCGGGGAGCTGTTTTTT.

The chain joins TRBV29-1 to TRBJ2-7, with TRBD1 matching over 9 bases. The CDR3 contains 14 residues. Trimming cost V 4 bases and J 2 bases; bases outside gene matches: 6. Germline V gene data show CDR1 as SQVTM and CDR2 as ANQGSEA. This CDR3 reads CSVGMGQGTYEQYF. CDR3 DNA sequence: TGCAGCGTTGGAATGGGACAGGGAACCTACGAGCAGTACTTC.

V is TRBV5-1 and J is TRBJ1-2; 9 bases align to TRBD1. Per the germline V gene, CDR1 is SGHRS and CDR2 is YFSETQ. This CDR3 spans 14 amino acids. Trimming cost V 4 bases and J 8 bases; bases outside gene matches: 9. The CDR3 is CASSAQQGAEGYTF. The CDR3 bases are TGCGCCAGCAGCGCACAACAGGGGGCAGAAGGCTACACCTTC.

This chain uses TRBV4-3 with TRBJ2-4; no clear D. Trimming took 0 bases from V and 12 from J, leaving 15 bases between them. The germline V gene encodes CDR1 LGHNA and CDR2 YSLEER. The CDR3 totals 14 residues. CDR3 sequence reads: CASSQDWAVADQYF. The CDR3 bases are TGCGCCAGCAGCCAAGATTGGGCTGTTGCTGATCAGTACTTC.